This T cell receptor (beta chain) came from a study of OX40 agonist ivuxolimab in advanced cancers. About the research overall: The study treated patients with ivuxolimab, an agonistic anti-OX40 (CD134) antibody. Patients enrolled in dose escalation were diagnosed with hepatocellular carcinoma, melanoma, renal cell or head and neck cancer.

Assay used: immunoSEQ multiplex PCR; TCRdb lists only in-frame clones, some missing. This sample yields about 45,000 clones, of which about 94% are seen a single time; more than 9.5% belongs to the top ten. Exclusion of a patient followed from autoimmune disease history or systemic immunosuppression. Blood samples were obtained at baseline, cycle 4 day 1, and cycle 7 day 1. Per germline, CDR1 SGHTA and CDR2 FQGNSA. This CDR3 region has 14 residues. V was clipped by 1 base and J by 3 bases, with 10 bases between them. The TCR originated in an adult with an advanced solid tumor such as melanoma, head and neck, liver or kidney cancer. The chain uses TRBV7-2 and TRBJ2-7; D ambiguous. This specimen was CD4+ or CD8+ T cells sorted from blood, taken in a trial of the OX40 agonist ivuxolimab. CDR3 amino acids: CASSLVLDLYEQYF. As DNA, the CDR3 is TGTGCCAGCAGCTTAGTATTGGACCTCTACGAGCAGTACTTC.